What follows is one T cell receptor (beta chain) and its context. Its cognate antigen is unknown. Replicate PCRs from sorted subsets contained around 200 ng DNA, which is tens of thousands of T cell genomes. Generated by immunoSEQ multiplex PCR, the TCRdb table keeps only in-frame clones and is missing some. This sample has millions of clones; about 95% occur once, and the top ten carry about 1.1%. V was shortened by 6 bases and J by 5 bases, with 19 bases between the two germline ends. The CDR3 extends over 16 amino acids. Germline lookup yields CDR1 SGHVS and CDR2 FQNEAQ. CD45RO-negative, CCR7-selected cells formed the naive CD8 fraction, which excluded terminally differentiated effector memory CD45RA+ cells. This sample stems from a study of shared clonotypes between healthy human individuals. Study observations and caveats: Clonotype sharing among donors was thought likely to change with sequencing depth.

The specimen sequenced was naive CD8+ T cells sorted from blood. The sequence came from a man aged 18 to 30 in good health. The chain carries TRBV7-8 and TRBJ1-4, with D possibly being TRBD1 (6 bases). CDR3 loop: CASRFGQGGGNEKLFF. The CDR3 DNA reads as TGTGCCAGCAGATTCGGGCAGGGAGGGGGAAATGAAAAACTGTTTTTT.